These T cell receptor beta chains were read from a single sample in a study of blood T cell repertoires in COVID-19. Profiled with immunoSEQ multiplex PCR; TCRdb holds only in-frame clones, not every one. The sample holds just over 650,000 clones, around 90% seen once. Material for sequencing was peripheral blood. The receptors here all came from a woman between 18 and 29 years old with acute or convalescent COVID-19. CDR3s include the opening cysteine and the closing phenylalanine or tryptophan. D genes are given only for firm matches. A row's size may be missing; if present it is once, few, many or a size class.

d_call j_call clone_size v_call cdr3_nt cdr3_aa
TRBD1 TRBJ1-6 NA TRBV5-6 TGTGCCAGCAGCACCCGACAGGGTCGATTTTATTCACCCCTCCACTTT CASSTRQGRFYSPLHF
NA TRBJ2-2 once TRBV4-2 TGTGCCAGCAGCCCTCTTACCGGGGAGCTGTTTTTT CASSPLTGELFF
NA TRBJ1-1 NA TRBV6-2/TRBV6-3 TGTGCCAGCAGCCGAGACCTCATAGCCACTGAAGCTTTCTTT CASSRDLIATEAFF
NA TRBJ1-3 few TRBV30 TGTGCCTGGGTTAATGAGTTCGGTAACACCATATATTTT CAWVNEFGNTIYF
TRBD1 TRBJ1-4 few TRBV19 TGTGCCAGTAGTATAAACAGGGGAGAAAAACTGTTTTTT CASSINRGEKLFF
TRBD1 TRBJ2-3 NA TRBV3-1/TRBV3-2 TGTGCCAGCAGCCCCGACAGGGGATGGTTGGGGACAGATACGCAGTATTTT CASSPDRGWLGTDTQYF
NA TRBJ1-2 NA TRBV14 TGTGCCAGCAGCCAAGATAGCCAGCACTATGGCTACACCTTC CASSQDSQHYGYTF
NA TRBJ1-1 NA TRBV6-4 TGTGCCAGCAGTGACCCATCAACTCTTCGAGCTTTCTTT CASSDPSTLRAFF
TRBD1 TRBJ1-6 few TRBV2 TGTGCCAGCAGGAACAGGGGGGGGACAGTTAATTCACCCCTCCACTTT CASRNRGGTVNSPLHF
NA TRBJ1-2 NA TRBV5-1 TGCGCCAGCAGCTTGGCTACGGACTATGGCTACACCTTC CASSLATDYGYTF
NA TRBJ1-5 NA TRBV6-5 TGTGCCAGCAGTATTGACAGGAATCAGCCCCAGCATTTT CASSIDRNQPQHF
TRBD1 TRBJ1-5 NA TRBV6-5 TGTGCCAGCAGTTACGACAGGGGAATTGGGCCCCAGCATTTT CASSYDRGIGPQHF
NA TRBJ1-4 NA TRBV19 TGTGCCAGTAGTGACACAGGGCTCGCTAATGAAAAACTGTTTTTT CASSDTGLANEKLFF
NA TRBJ2-3 NA TRBV30 TGTGCCTGGAGTTCTCAGGTGAATACGCAGTATTTT CAWSSQVNTQYF
NA TRBJ2-7 NA TRBV3-1/TRBV3-2 TGTGCCAGCAGCATAAGCGGTCCTACCTACGAGCAGTACTTC CASSISGPTYEQYF
NA TRBJ2-7 NA TRBV9 TGTGCCAGCAGCGTAGTTGCAGGCTTCTCCTACGAGCAGTACTTC CASSVVAGFSYEQYF
TRBD1 TRBJ1-6 NA TRBV11-2 TGTGCCAGCAGCTTAGCCGGGACAGGGAATAATTCACCCCTCCACTTT CASSLAGTGNNSPLHF
TRBD2 TRBJ2-1 once TRBV4-1 TGCGCCAGCAGCCAAGATAGACTAGCGGAGCAGTTCTTC CASSQDRLAEQFF
TRBD1 TRBJ1-1 NA TRBV9 TGTGCCAGCAGCGTTACAGGGGGCGCCACTGAAGCTTTCTTT CASSVTGGATEAFF
NA TRBJ1-4 NA TRBV19 TGTGCCAGTGGGGGGGAAAGAGGGGAAAAACTGTTTTTT CASGGERGEKLFF
NA TRBJ1-5 NA TRBV6-4 TGTGCCAGCAGTGACTCGGCAGGGTCTCAGCCCCAGCATTTT CASSDSAGSQPQHF
TRBD1 TRBJ1-3 NA TRBV14 TGTGCCAGCAGAGGACAGGGCGCTGGAAACACCATATATTTT CASRGQGAGNTIYF
TRBD1 TRBJ1-1 NA TRBV27 TGTGCCAGCAGTATCACAGGGGGGAACACTGAAGCTTTCTTT CASSITGGNTEAFF
NA TRBJ1-2 NA TRBV7-8 TGTGCCAGCAGCGGGACGCAGGGGAATTCCGGCTACACCTTC CASSGTQGNSGYTF
TRBD1 TRBJ2-1 NA TRBV6-5 TGTGCCAGCAGTTACTCTGGGACAGGGAGCGATGAGCAGTTCTTC CASSYSGTGSDEQFF
NA TRBJ1-2 NA TRBV4-2 TGTGCCAGCAGCCAAAGTCGGACAGCTGCTAACTATGGCTACACCTTC CASSQSRTAANYGYTF
NA TRBJ1-4 NA TRBV5-1 TGCGCCAGCAGCCGCGAGGACAGCAATGAAAAACTGTTTTTT CASSREDSNEKLFF
NA TRBJ2-6 NA TRBV30 TGTGCCTTTACCGGACAGGGTGCCCGCGGGAGCGTCCTGACTTTC CAFTGQGARGSVLTF
TRBD1 TRBJ1-2 NA TRBV30 TGTGCCGCGGACAGGGAAGTTTCTGGCTACACCTTC CAADREVSGYTF
NA TRBJ1-2 NA TRBV7-8 TGTGCCAGCAGCTTAGGACCGGACAGTCCCAACTATGGCTACACCTTC CASSLGPDSPNYGYTF
TRBD2 TRBJ2-3 NA TRBV19 TGTGCCAGTAGGCTAGCGGGGGGGAGAGATACGCAGTATTTT CASRLAGGRDTQYF
TRBD2 TRBJ2-1 NA TRBV5-1 TGCGCCAGCAACGGAGGGACTAGCGGGGGCAATGAGCAGTTCTTC CASNGGTSGGNEQFF
NA TRBJ1-4 NA TRBV12-5 TGTGCTAGTGGTTTTATGTTAGCGTCACAGGGTTTTAATGAAAAACTGTTTTTT CASGFMLASQGFNEKLFF
NA TRBJ1-2 NA TRBV4-3 TGCGCCAGCAGCCAACAAACAGGGAACTATGGCTACACCTTC CASSQQTGNYGYTF
NA TRBJ2-7 NA TRBV2 TGTGCCAGCAGGAAACAGGGTACTTACTACGAGCAGTACTTC CASRKQGTYYEQYF
TRBD1 TRBJ1-1 NA TRBV28 TGTGCCAGCACAGGGGGCTTAGGTGAAGCTTTCTTT CASTGGLGEAFF
NA TRBJ2-7 few TRBV6-5 TGTGCCAGCACCTCCCACGGGTCCTACGAGCAGTACTTC CASTSHGSYEQYF
NA TRBJ2-7 many TRBV19 TGTGCCACCTCCCGGGGGTCCAACGAGCAGTACTTC CATSRGSNEQYF
TRBD1 TRBJ2-7 NA TRBV11-2 TGTGCCAGCAGCCCCGGAGGACAGGGGACCCCCTACGAGCAGTACTTC CASSPGGQGTPYEQYF
TRBD1 TRBJ1-1 NA TRBV10-3 TGTGCCATCAGGGACAGGGGGGGCACTGAAGCTTTCTTT CAIRDRGGTEAFF
NA TRBJ1-1 NA TRBV12-3/TRBV12-4 TGTGCCAGCAGGTATTCGAACACTGAAGCTTTCTTT CASRYSNTEAFF
NA TRBJ2-7 NA TRBV3-1/TRBV3-2 TGTGCCAGCAGGCCGGGACTGACGACCTACGAGCAGTACTTC CASRPGLTTYEQYF
TRBD1 TRBJ1-3 NA TRBV4-3 TGCGCCAGCAGCCAAGGGACAGGCTCTGGAAACACCATATATTTT CASSQGTGSGNTIYF
NA TRBJ1-1 NA TRBV29-1 TGCAGCGTCGTAGAAGGGGACACTGAAGCTTTCTTT CSVVEGDTEAFF
TRBD2 TRBJ2-5 NA TRBV2 TGTGCCAGCAGCGGCGGGGGTCAAGAGACCCAGTACTTC CASSGGGQETQYF
NA TRBJ1-5 NA TRBV6-5 TGTGCCAGCAATCGAGTCCCAACCGGGCAGCCCCAGCATTTT CASNRVPTGQPQHF
TRBD1 TRBJ1-6 NA TRBV6-6 TGTGCCAGCAGCCGAGAGAGAGACAGGGGGAATAATTCACCCCTCCACTTT CASSRERDRGNNSPLHF
NA TRBJ1-6 NA TRBV2 TGTGCCAGCAGACCCACTGGGGCAGGGGAACCTAATTCACCCCTCCACTTT CASRPTGAGEPNSPLHF
NA TRBJ1-6 NA TRBV5-6 TGTGCCAGCAGCTACGGGACGGGAGGTTCACCCCTCCACTTT CASSYGTGGSPLHF
TRBD2 TRBJ2-2 NA TRBV5-1 TGCGCCAGCAGCCTGTTTTCGGGGGACTACGGGGAGCTGTTTTTT CASSLFSGDYGELFF
NA TRBJ2-1 NA TRBV9 TGTGCCAGCAGCGTAGTAAACGGGGGGCCATACAATGAGCAGTTCTTC CASSVVNGGPYNEQFF
NA TRBJ1-2 few TRBV19 TGTGCCAGTAGTATCAGTGTCTATGGCTACACCTTC CASSISVYGYTF
NA TRBJ1-6 NA TRBV30 TGTGCCTGGAGACACTTAGGGAGTGGGCTTTCACCCCTCCACTTT CAWRHLGSGLSPLHF
NA TRBJ2-7 NA TRBV5-1 TGCGCCAGCAGCTTGGCCGGTGACGAGCAGTACTTC CASSLAGDEQYF
TRBD1 TRBJ1-4 NA TRBV2 TGTGCCAGCAAAAGGTTTGGACAGGGGCCAGAAAAACTGTTTTTT CASKRFGQGPEKLFF
TRBD1 TRBJ1-1 NA TRBV25-1 TGTGCCAGCAGTGAAAGTAGGACAGGTCTTAGGGACACTGAAGCTTTCTTT CASSESRTGLRDTEAFF
NA TRBJ2-3 NA TRBV13 TGTGCCAGCGCCGGGACTTCCGGCACAGATACGCAGTATTTT CASAGTSGTDTQYF
NA TRBJ1-6 NA TRBV5-1 TGCGCCAGCAGCCCCCTTGGGCAGGGCCTTAATTCACCCCTCCACTTT CASSPLGQGLNSPLHF
TRBD2 TRBJ2-3 NA TRBV11-2 TGTGCCAGCAGCCTCCTCGATCTAGCGGGGTCCACAGATACGCAGTATTTT CASSLLDLAGSTDTQYF